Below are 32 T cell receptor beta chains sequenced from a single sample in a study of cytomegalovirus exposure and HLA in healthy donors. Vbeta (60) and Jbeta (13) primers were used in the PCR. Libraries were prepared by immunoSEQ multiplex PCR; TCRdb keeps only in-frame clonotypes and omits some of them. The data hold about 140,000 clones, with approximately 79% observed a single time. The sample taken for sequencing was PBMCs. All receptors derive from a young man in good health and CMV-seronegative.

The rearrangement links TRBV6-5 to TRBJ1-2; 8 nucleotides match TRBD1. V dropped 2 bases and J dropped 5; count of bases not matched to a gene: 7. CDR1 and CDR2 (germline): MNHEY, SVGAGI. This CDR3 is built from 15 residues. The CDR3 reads CASSYNGQGKYGYTF. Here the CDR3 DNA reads TGTGCCAGCAGTTACAACGGACAGGGAAAGTATGGCTACACCTTC.

The CDR3 region has the DNA TGTGCCAGCAGCTCTAGCGGGGGGGGAGATACGCAGTATTTT. This encodes CASSSSGGGDTQYF. This chain connects TRBV7-2 to TRBJ2-3; TRBD2 matches 12 bases. This CDR3 comprises 14 residues. Germline CDR1 is SGHTA and CDR2 is FQGNSA. V dropped 4 bases and J dropped 5; count of bases not matched to a gene: 1.

As DNA, the CDR3 is TGTGCCATCAGCATAAAAACAGGGTACCAAGAGACCCAGTACTTC. The encoded protein is CAISIKTGYQETQYF. The chain combines TRBV10-3 with TRBJ2-5; D possibly corresponds to TRBD1 (6 bases). V was trimmed by 6 bases and J by 0 bases, leaving 14 bases between them. Germline V gene sequence: CDR1 ENHRY, CDR2 SYGVKD. The CDR3 spans 15 residues.

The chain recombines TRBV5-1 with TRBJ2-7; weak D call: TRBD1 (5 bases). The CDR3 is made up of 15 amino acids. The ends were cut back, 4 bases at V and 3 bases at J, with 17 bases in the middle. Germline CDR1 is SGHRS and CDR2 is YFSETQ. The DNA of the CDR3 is TGCGCCAGCAGCCCTTCGACGACAGAGAGCTACGAGCAGTACTTC. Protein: CASSPSTTESYEQYF.

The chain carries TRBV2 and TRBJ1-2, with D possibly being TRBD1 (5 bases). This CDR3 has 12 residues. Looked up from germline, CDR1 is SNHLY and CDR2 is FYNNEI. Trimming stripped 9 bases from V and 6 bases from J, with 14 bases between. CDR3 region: CARTRGNNGYTF. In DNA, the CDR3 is TGTGCCAGAACGCGGGGGAACAATGGCTACACCTTC.

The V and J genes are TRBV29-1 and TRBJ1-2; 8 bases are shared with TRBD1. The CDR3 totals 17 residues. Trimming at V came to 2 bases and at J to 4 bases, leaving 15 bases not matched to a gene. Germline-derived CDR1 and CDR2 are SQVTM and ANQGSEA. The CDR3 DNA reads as TGCAGCGTTGAAAGCTTCGACAGGGGCCTGACGGGCTATGGCTACACCTTC. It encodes CSVESFDRGLTGYGYTF. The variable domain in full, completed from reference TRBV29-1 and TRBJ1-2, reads SAVISQKPSRDICQRGTSLTIQCQVDSQVTMMFWYRQQPGQSLTLIATANQGSEATYESGFVIDKFPISRPNLTFSTLTVSNMSPEDSSIYLCSVESFDRGLTGYGYTFGSGTRLTVV.

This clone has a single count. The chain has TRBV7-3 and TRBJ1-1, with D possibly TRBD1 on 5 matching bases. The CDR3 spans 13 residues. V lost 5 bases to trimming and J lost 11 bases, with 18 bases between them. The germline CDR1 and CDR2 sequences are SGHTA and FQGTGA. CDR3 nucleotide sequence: TGTGCCAGCAGCCCCGCCTCGGGCAGGGATGCTTTCTTT. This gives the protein CASSPASGRDAFF.

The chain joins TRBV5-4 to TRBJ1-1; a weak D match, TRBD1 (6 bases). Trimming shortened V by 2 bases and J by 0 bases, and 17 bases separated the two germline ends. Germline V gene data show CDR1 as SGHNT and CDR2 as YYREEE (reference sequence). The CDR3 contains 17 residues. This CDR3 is CASSFPDSFALNTEAFF. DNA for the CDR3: TGTGCCAGCAGCTTCCCGGACAGCTTCGCTTTGAACACTGAAGCTTTCTTT.

The CDR3 loop is CASSLRDRSSGNTIYF. The DNA of the CDR3 is TGTGCCAGCAGTCTCCGGGACAGGTCCTCTGGAAACACCATATATTTT. The chain recombines TRBV6-6 with TRBJ1-3, with 8 bases lining up with TRBD1. Germline values: CDR1 MNHNY, CDR2 SVGAGI (reference sequence). J lost 0 bases, V lost 5 bases, and 6 bases had no gene match. The CDR3 runs to 16 residues.

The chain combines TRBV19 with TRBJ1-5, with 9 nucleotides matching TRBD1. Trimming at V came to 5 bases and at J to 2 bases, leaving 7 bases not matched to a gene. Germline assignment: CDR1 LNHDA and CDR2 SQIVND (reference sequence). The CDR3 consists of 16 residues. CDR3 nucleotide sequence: TGTGCCAGTAGTTCACCGGGACAGGGACGCAATCAGCCCCAGCATTTT. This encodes CASSSPGQGRNQPQHF.

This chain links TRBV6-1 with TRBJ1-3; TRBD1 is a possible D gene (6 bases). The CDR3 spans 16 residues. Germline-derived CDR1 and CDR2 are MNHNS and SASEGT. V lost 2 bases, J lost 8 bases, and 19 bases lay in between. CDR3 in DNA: TGTGCCAGCAGTGAATCCTTTCACAGGGCCGTGGACACCATATATTTT. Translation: CASSESFHRAVDTIYF.

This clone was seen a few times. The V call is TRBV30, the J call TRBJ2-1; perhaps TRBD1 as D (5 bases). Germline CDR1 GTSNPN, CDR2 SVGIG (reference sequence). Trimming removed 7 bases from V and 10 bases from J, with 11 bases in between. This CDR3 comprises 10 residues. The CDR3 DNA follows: TGTGCCTTTAGATCAGGGGAGCAGTTCTTC. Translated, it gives CAFRSGEQFF.

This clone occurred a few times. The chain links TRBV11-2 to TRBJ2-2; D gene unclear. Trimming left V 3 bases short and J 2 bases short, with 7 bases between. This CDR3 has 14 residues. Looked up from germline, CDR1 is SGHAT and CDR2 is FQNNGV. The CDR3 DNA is TGTGCCAGCAGCTTGTTACTCAACACCGGGGAGCTGTTTTTT. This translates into CASSLLLNTGELFF.

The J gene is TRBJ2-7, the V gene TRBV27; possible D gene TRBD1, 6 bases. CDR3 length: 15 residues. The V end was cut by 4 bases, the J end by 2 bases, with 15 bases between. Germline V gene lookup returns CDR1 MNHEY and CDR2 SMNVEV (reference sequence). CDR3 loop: CASSSRTESPYEQYF. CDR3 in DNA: TGTGCCAGCAGTTCTCGGACAGAGAGTCCCTACGAGCAGTACTTC.

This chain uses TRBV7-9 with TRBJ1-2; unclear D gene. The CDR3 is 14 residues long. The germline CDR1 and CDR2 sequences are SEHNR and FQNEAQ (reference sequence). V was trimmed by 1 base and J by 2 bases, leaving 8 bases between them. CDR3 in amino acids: CASSLGHPNYGYTF. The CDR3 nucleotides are TGTGCCAGCAGCTTAGGACACCCGAACTATGGCTACACCTTC.

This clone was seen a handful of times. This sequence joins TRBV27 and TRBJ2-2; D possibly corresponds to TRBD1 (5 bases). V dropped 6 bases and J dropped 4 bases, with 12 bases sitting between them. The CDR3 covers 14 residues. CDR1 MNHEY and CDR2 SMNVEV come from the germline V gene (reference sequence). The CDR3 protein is CASRPIGVTGELFF. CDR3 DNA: TGTGCCAGCAGACCCATAGGGGTCACCGGGGAGCTGTTTTTT.

Here the CDR3 reads CASSEAAGILETQYF. In DNA, the CDR3 is TGTGCCAGCAGTGAAGCGGCAGGGATCTTGGAGACCCAGTACTTC. The chain combines TRBV6-1 with TRBJ2-5; possible D gene TRBD1, 5 bases. The V gene lost 0 bases and the J gene lost 5 bases, with 13 bases spanning the gap. Germline V gives CDR1 MNHNS, CDR2 SASEGT. The CDR3 is 15 residues long.

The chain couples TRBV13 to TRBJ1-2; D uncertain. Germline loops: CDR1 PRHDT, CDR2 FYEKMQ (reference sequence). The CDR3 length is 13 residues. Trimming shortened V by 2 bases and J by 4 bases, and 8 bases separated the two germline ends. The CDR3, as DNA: TGTGCCAGCAGCTTACGGGGTCTCTATGGCTACACCTTC. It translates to CASSLRGLYGYTF. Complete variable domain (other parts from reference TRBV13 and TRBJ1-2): AAGVIQSPRHLIKEKRETATLKCYPIPRHDTVYWYQQGPGQDPQFLISFYEKMQSDKGSIPDRFSAQQFSDYHSELNMSSLELGDSALYFCASSLRGLYGYTFGSGTRLTVV.

The CDR3 coding sequence is TGTGCCAGCAGTTTATTGAGTCCAAACACCGGGGAGCTGTTTTTT. Translated: CASSLLSPNTGELFF. The chain carries TRBV28 and TRBJ2-2; no definite D call. CDR3 size: 15 residues. Trimming took off 1 base at V and 2 bases at J, with 8 bases between the two ends. Germline loops: CDR1 MDHEN, CDR2 SYDVKM.

The CDR3 region is CASSFNRGRVETQYF. CDR3 sequence (DNA): TGCGCCAGCAGCTTCAATAGGGGGCGCGTGGAGACCCAGTACTTC. The rearrangement joins TRBV5-1 to TRBJ2-5; 7 bases match TRBD1. V shed 2 bases and J 5 bases; nucleotides not matched to a gene: 9. The CDR3 covers 15 residues. The germline CDR1 and CDR2 sequences are SGHRS and YFSETQ.

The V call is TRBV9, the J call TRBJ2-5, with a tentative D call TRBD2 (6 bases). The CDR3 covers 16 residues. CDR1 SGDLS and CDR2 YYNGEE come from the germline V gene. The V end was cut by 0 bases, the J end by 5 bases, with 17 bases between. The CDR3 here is CASSVEAQGGQETQYF. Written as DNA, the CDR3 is TGTGCCAGCAGCGTAGAGGCTCAGGGAGGCCAGGAGACCCAGTACTTC.

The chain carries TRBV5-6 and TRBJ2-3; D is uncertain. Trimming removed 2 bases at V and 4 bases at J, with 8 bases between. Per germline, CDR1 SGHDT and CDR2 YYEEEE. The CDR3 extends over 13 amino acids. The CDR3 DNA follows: TGTGCCAGCAGCTTTGCAGCGCCAGATACGCAGTATTTT. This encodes CASSFAAPDTQYF.

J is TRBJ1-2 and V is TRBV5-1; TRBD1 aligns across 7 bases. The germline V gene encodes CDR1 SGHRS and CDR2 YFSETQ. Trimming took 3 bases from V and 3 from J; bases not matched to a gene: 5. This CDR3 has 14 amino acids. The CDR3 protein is CASSSQGPHYGYTF. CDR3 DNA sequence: TGCGCCAGCAGCTCACAGGGGCCTCACTATGGCTACACCTTC.

The CDR3 region has the DNA TGTGCCAGCAGTCATACAGGCTCTGAGCCCCAGCATTTT. Its protein is CASSHTGSEPQHF. The chain couples TRBV6-5 to TRBJ1-5, with D perhaps matching TRBD1 (5 bases). Germline V gives CDR1 MNHEY, CDR2 SVGAGI. CDR3 length: 13 amino acids. V was trimmed by 5 bases and J by 8 bases, leaving 13 bases between them.

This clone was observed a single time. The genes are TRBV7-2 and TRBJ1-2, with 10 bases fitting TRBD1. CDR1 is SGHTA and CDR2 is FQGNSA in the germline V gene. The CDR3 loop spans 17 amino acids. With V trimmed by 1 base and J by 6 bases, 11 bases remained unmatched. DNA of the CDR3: TGTGCCAGCAGCTTAGGGGCGGAGACAGGGGGCGCTCATGGCTACACCTTC. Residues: CASSLGAETGGAHGYTF.

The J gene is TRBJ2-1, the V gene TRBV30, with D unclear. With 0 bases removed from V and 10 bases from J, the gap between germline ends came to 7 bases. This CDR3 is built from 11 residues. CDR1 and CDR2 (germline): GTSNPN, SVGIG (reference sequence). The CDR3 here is CAWSVRTEQFF. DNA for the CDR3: TGTGCCTGGAGTGTACGCACAGAGCAGTTCTTC.

The CDR3: CASRRRTGGFSPLHF. In DNA form, the CDR3 reads TGTGCCAGCAGACGACGGACAGGAGGTTTTTCACCCCTCCACTTT. This chain uses TRBV11-2 with TRBJ1-6; 7 bases map to TRBD1. With V trimmed by 6 bases and J by 9 bases, 11 bases remained unmatched. This CDR3 has 15 residues. Germline CDR1 and CDR2: SGHAT and FQNNGV.

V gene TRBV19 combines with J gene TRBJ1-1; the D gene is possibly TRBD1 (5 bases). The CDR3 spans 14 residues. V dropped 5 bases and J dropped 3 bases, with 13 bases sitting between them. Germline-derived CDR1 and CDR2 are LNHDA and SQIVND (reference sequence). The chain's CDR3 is CASSPRREDTEAFF. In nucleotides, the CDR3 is TGTGCCAGTAGTCCCCGCAGGGAGGACACTGAAGCTTTCTTT.

CDR3 residues: CASGTGGGTDTQYF. The CDR3 nucleotides read TGCGCCAGCGGAACAGGGGGCGGCACAGATACGCAGTATTTT. The genes are TRBV5-1 and TRBJ2-3; 9 bases are shared with TRBD1. V trimming: 7 bases; J trimming: 1 base; junction bases outside the gene matches: 4. Germline assignment: CDR1 SGHRS and CDR2 YFSETQ. CDR3 size: 14 residues.

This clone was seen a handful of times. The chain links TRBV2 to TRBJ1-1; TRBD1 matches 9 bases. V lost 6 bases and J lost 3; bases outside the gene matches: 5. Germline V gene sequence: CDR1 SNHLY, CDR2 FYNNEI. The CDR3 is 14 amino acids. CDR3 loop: CASSLTGGDTEAFF. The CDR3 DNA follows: TGTGCCAGCAGCCTGACAGGGGGGGACACTGAAGCTTTCTTT. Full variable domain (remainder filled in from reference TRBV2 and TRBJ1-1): EPEVTQTPSHQVTQMGQEVILRCVPISNHLYFYWYRQILGQKVEFLVSFYNNEISEKSEIFDDQFSVERPDGSNFTLKIRSTKLEDSAMYFCASSLTGGDTEAFFGQGTRLTVV.

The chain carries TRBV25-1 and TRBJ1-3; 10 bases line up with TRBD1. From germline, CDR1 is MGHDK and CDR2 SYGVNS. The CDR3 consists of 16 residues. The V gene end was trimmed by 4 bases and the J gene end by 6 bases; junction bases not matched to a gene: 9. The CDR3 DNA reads TGTGCCAGCAGTGTCACGGGACAGGGGATCGAAAACACCATATATTTT. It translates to CASSVTGQGIENTIYF.

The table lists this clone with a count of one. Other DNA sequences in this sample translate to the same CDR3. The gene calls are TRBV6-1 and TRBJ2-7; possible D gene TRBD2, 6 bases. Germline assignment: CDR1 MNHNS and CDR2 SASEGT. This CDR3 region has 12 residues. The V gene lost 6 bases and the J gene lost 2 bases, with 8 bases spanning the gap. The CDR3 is CASSGGTYEQYF. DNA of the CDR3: TGTGCCAGCAGCGGGGGTACCTACGAGCAGTACTTC.